This T cell receptor beta chain was observed in a study of PD-L1 blockade in urothelial cancer. About the study: Blood samples had a median of around 150,000 T cells.

The patients had locally advanced or metastatic urothelial carcinoma. V lost 0 bases and J 1 base, leaving 14 bases between the germline ends. The CDR3 extends over 17 amino acids. The germline V gene encodes CDR1 LNHDA and CDR2 SQIVND (reference sequence). The method was immunoSEQ multiplex PCR; TCRdb's version includes in-frame clones alone and lacks a portion of them. The sample carries just over 20,000 clones, around 87% recorded once. The rearrangement links TRBV19 to TRBJ2-3; D may be TRBD2 (6 bases). Sample: PBMCs, taken around atezolizumab (anti-PD-L1) treatment. The clonotype was recovered from an older woman with urothelial cancer. CDR3 residues: CASSIDLTSRGTDTQYF. CDR3 nucleotide sequence: TGTGCCAGTAGTATAGACCTGACTAGTCGCGGCACAGATACGCAGTATTTT.